The table lists the clone carrying this TCR beta chain with many counts. Its antigen is not known. The V gene lost 2 bases and the J gene lost 8 bases, with 7 bases spanning the gap. The CDR3 is made up of 12 amino acids. Germline V lookup: CDR1 SEHNR, CDR2 FQNEAQ (reference sequence). Attached unique molecular identifiers marked individual cDNA molecules. TCRdb reanalysed the 5' RACE reads using MiXCR and keeps one entry per CDR3 protein. Seen here are around 82,000 distinct CDR3 sequences, around 11% observed once, and the top ten hold approximately 4.5%. The record originates from a study of early T cells in non-severe SARS-CoV-2 infection. Study findings and constraints: Database matching using VDJdb favored anti-spike CD8 responses, with private and CD4 specificities left missing.

This sequence joins TRBV7-9 and TRBJ2-1; D may correspond to TRBD1 or TRBD2 (5 bases each). The receptor comes from an adult who was a healthcare worker with PCR-confirmed SARS-CoV-2 infection or an uninfected control (not recorded which). Input material: whole blood. The CDR3 sequence: CASSLPGHEQFF. The CDR3 region has the DNA TGTGCCAGCAGCTTACCGGGGCATGAGCAGTTCTTC. The full variable domain, with the rest looked up from reference TRBV7-9 and TRBJ2-1, is DTGVSQNPRHKITKRGQNVTFRCDPISEHNRLYWYRQTLGQGPEFLTYFQNEAQLEKSRLLSDRFSAERPKGSFSTLEIQRTEQGDSAMYLCASSLPGHEQFFGPGTRLTVL.